This is a list of T cell receptor beta chains from one sample in a study of T-cell memory formation after mild COVID-19. Using its own MiXCR run on the 5' RACE reads, TCRdb lists one record per CDR3 protein. Seen here are under 200,000 distinct CDR3 sequences, roughly 10% observed once, and the top ten hold 3.5% to 4.5%. The sequenced sample consisted of PBMCs or a T cell subset sorted from them (not recorded which). The receptors originated from a man aged 18 to 30 who had mild COVID-19 (a few samples of this study predate the infection). Cell type and time point are not known. Each CDR3 is given with its conserved first and last residue.

TRBJ1-4 13 TRBV29-1 CSVPQGAEGKLFF
TRBJ1-5 15 TRBV25-1 CASSDAGVGNQPQHF
TRBJ1-6 13 TRBV6-2/TRBV6-3 CASSRNTGQHLHF
TRBJ2-1 15 TRBV4-3 CASRSAGAPYNEQFF
TRBJ1-2 13 TRBV7-2 CASSLVRYYGYTF
TRBJ2-3 17 TRBV5-1 CASSSRVAGGFADTQYF
TRBJ1-6 14 TRBV3-1 CASSRTAYNSPLHF
TRBJ2-7 16 TRBV6-5 CASSWQGLRSSYEQYF
TRBJ2-5 13 TRBV2 CASSVGGKETQYF
TRBJ2-2 15 TRBV25-1 CASSEYQPNTGELFF